The rows below give T cell receptor beta chains drawn from one sample of a study of human T cells and chemical hapten exposure. TCRdb processed the RACE reads anew with MiXCR; each CDR3 protein has one entry. The data show some 330,000 distinct CDR3 sequences, 5.5% seen once. Sequences were derived from whole blood, sampled in connection with sensitization to the hapten diphenylcyclopropenone (DPC). These receptors were taken from a woman in her late teens or twenties with alopecia areata. Some clones in this sample may be carry-over from other donors' samples. The CDR3 runs from the conserved cysteine through the conserved F or W. A D gene is named only where the DNA matches it firmly. Expanded clones get a size class; other rows say once, few or many, or leave the size out.

v_call,d_call,clone_size,j_call,cdr3_nt,cdr3_aa
TRBV29-1,TRBD1,many,TRBJ1-3,TGCAGCTGCTGGGGGACAGCCTCTGGAAACACCATATATTTT,CSCWGTASGNTIYF
TRBV18,-,many,TRBJ1-4,TGTGCCAGCTCACCTCCCCGGGGCGCAGACTATGAAAAACTGTTTTTT,CASSPPRGADYEKLFF
TRBV12-5,TRBD1,few,TRBJ1-1,TGTGCTAGTGGTTTGGTATGGGTAGGGGGCTTGGGCTTCATGAACACTGAAGCTTTCTTT,CASGLVWVGGLGFMNTEAFF
TRBV10-3,-,-,TRBJ1-2,TGTGCCATCAGTGATAACCTTAACTATGGCTACACCTTC,CAISDNLNYGYTF
TRBV6-5,-,few,TRBJ2-3,TGTGCCAGCAGTTACGCGACGCCGAGCACAGATACGCAGTATTTT,CASSYATPSTDTQYF
TRBV4-3,-,few,TRBJ1-1,TGCGCCAGCAGCCAAGATCGCAAATCAGGCACTGAAGCTTTCTTT,CASSQDRKSGTEAFF
TRBV10-3,TRBD1,many,TRBJ1-1,TGTGCCACACGGGGCCAGGGGGACACTGAAGCTTTCTTT,CATRGQGDTEAFF
TRBV7-9,-,many,TRBJ1-1,TGTGCCAGCAGCCTAAAGACAGACCCTGAAGCTTTCTTT,CASSLKTDPEAFF
TRBV5-1,TRBD1,many,TRBJ1-5,TGCGCCAGCAGCTTGTCAGGGGGCAGTCAGCCCCAGCATTTT,CASSLSGGSQPQHF
TRBV6-5,-,many,TRBJ1-5,TGTGCCAGCAGTAGAGATTCTTATAGCAATCAGCCCCAGCATTTT,CASSRDSYSNQPQHF
TRBV20-1,TRBD2,few,TRBJ2-7,TGCAGTGCTAGAGATCTCGGGGGGTCAAGCTCCTACGAGCAGTACTTC,CSARDLGGSSSYEQYF
TRBV15,-,many,TRBJ1-6,TGTGCCACCAGCGACGAAGGGGGGATGAGGAATAATTCACCCCTCCACTTT,CATSDEGGMRNNSPLHF
TRBV11-3,-,few,TRBJ2-2,TGTGCCAGCAGCTCAGGGAGTATAGACGGGGAGCTGTTTTTT,CASSSGSIDGELFF
TRBV3-1,-,few,TRBJ2-1,TGTGCCAGCAGCCAACCGGGACTTCGCGACAATGAGCAGTTCTTC,CASSQPGLRDNEQFF
TRBV18,TRBD1,few,TRBJ1-2,TGTGCCAGCTCACAAGGACAGGGTGAGGGCTACACCTTC,CASSQGQGEGYTF
TRBV4-3,-,many,TRBJ2-7,TGCGCCAGCAGCCAGAGGGTTGCCTACGAGCAGTACTTC,CASSQRVAYEQYF
TRBV4-1,-,few,TRBJ1-2,TGCGCCAGCAGCCAAGATGACAGAAGGTCCCATGGCTACACCTTC,CASSQDDRRSHGYTF
TRBV7-8,TRBD1,-,TRBJ1-5,TGTGCCAGCAGCTTAGGTGTAGGGGGCAGCAATCAGCCCCAGCATTTT,CASSLGVGGSNQPQHF
TRBV6-2/TRBV6-3,-,-,TRBJ2-3,TGTGCCAGCAGTATGGACCCCGGGTCCATCACAGATACGCAGTATTTT,CASSMDPGSITDTQYF
TRBV12-3/TRBV12-4,-,-,TRBJ1-5,TGTGCCAGCTGTAAAGGAGTCTATAGCAATCAGCCCCAGCATTTT,CASCKGVYSNQPQHF
TRBV12-3/TRBV12-4,TRBD1,-,TRBJ1-5,TGTGCCAGCAGCCCGACAGGGGCGCGGAATAGCAATCAGCCCCAGCATTTT,CASSPTGARNSNQPQHF
TRBV9,TRBD1,few,TRBJ1-1,TGTGCCAGCAGCGTTACAGGGGCGGCTGAAGCTTTCTTT,CASSVTGAAEAFF
TRBV12-3/TRBV12-4,-,few,TRBJ1-2,TGTGCCAGCAGTTCCAGGGCTTTGGGCTATGGCTACACCTTC,CASSSRALGYGYTF
TRBV24-1,-,many,TRBJ2-3,TGTGCCACCAGTGGCGGAACAGATACGCAGTATTTT,CATSGGTDTQYF
TRBV6-5,TRBD2,-,TRBJ2-7,TGTGCCAGCAGTCCAAAAGCGGGGGCCTACGAGCAGTACTTC,CASSPKAGAYEQYF
TRBV9,TRBD1,few,TRBJ1-2,TGTGCCAGCAGCCCGATGACAGGGCCCACCCGTGGCTACACCTTC,CASSPMTGPTRGYTF
TRBV5-4,TRBD2,few,TRBJ2-5,TGTGCCAGCAGCTCCCGGACTAGCGGGGGAGAGACCCAGTACTTC,CASSSRTSGGETQYF
TRBV5-1,-,few,TRBJ2-7,TGCGCCAGCAGTCTGGAGGGGACAGTTTACTCCTACGAGCAGTACTTC,CASSLEGTVYSYEQYF
TRBV28,-,many,TRBJ2-1,TGTGCCAGCAGTCCTAACCACAATGAGCAGTTCTTC,CASSPNHNEQFF
TRBV7-8,TRBD1,many,TRBJ2-1,TGTGCCAGCAGCGCGGGACAGGGCTACAATGAGCAGTTCTTC,CASSAGQGYNEQFF
TRBV29-1,-,-,TRBJ1-1,TGCAGCGTGAACGAGATGAACACTGAAGCTTTCTTT,CSVNEMNTEAFF
TRBV16,TRBD1,-,TRBJ2-1,TGTGCCAGCAGCCAATCCTTATCGGACAGGGGTATCCATGAGCAGTTCTTC,CASSQSLSDRGIHEQFF
TRBV20-1,-,-,TRBJ1-1,TGCAGTGCGTACGGACAGCCGTTGAACACTGAAGCTTTCTTT,CSAYGQPLNTEAFF
TRBV27,-,few,TRBJ2-3,TGTGCCAGCAGTTTATCCTCAGGACGTGGCACAGATACGCAGTATTTT,CASSLSSGRGTDTQYF
TRBV4-2,-,few,TRBJ2-5,TGTGCCAGCAGCCAAGGAATCTCCGGAAAACAAGAGACCCAGTACTTC,CASSQGISGKQETQYF
TRBV9,-,-,TRBJ2-7,TGTGCCAGCAGCCCCGGGGCCGGGTTCGCCTACGAGCAGTACTTC,CASSPGAGFAYEQYF
TRBV6-5,TRBD1,many,TRBJ1-2,TGTGCCAGCCGGGGGTCGGGGACAGCCTATCATGGCTACACCTTC,CASRGSGTAYHGYTF
TRBV27,TRBD1,few,TRBJ1-1,TGTGCCAGCAGTTTATTCGGTCTGGGAACAGGGGGCGACCGGAGGGACACTGAAGCTTTCTTT,CASSLFGLGTGGDRRDTEAFF
TRBV28,-,many,TRBJ1-6,TGTGCCAGTGTTGGGGGGGGAAGTCCGTCACCCCTCCACTTT,CASVGGGSPSPLHF
TRBV20-1,TRBD2,few,TRBJ2-7,TGCAGTGCTGCGGGGGGGCCCGAGCAGTACTTC,CSAAGGPEQYF
TRBV12-3/TRBV12-4,TRBD1,-,TRBJ1-2,TGTGCCAGCAGTCAAACAGGGGGCGTCGGCTATGGCTACACCTTC,CASSQTGGVGYGYTF
TRBV3-1,-,many,TRBJ1-4,TGTGCCAGCAGCCAAGGGACTCATAAGGAAAAACTGTTTTTT,CASSQGTHKEKLFF
TRBV12-3/TRBV12-4,-,few,TRBJ1-1,TGTGCCAGCACCAGGTCTAGGACAGTGGACACTGAAGCTTTCTTT,CASTRSRTVDTEAFF
TRBV4-1,TRBD1,many,TRBJ2-7,TGCGCCAGCAAACCCGCCATGGACAGGCTAGGCGAGCAGTACTTC,CASKPAMDRLGEQYF
TRBV7-9,-,many,TRBJ2-5,TGTGCCAGCAGCTTGGGGGACACACGGTACCAAGAGACCCAGTACTTC,CASSLGDTRYQETQYF
TRBV4-3,-,large,TRBJ1-5,TGCGCCAGCAGCCAAGATGTTGCGGGGGCAGGGAGCAATCAGCCCCAGCATTTT,CASSQDVAGAGSNQPQHF
TRBV5-1,-,many,TRBJ1-1,TGCGCCAGCAGCGAGGGACCGAGAATAGATAACACTGAAGCTTTCTTT,CASSEGPRIDNTEAFF
TRBV28,-,-,TRBJ1-2,TGTGCCAGCTCCTCTGGGCAGCCGAATTCGTATGGCTACACCTTC,CASSSGQPNSYGYTF
TRBV5-4,TRBD1,-,TRBJ2-3,TGTGCCACCCGAGGGGGCCCCGCCATATCTACGCAGTATTTT,CATRGGPAISTQYF
TRBV20-1,TRBD1,many,TRBJ2-7,TGCAGTGCTAGAGACCTACAGGGGCACGAGCAGTACTTC,CSARDLQGHEQYF
TRBV6-5,-,many,TRBJ2-3,TGTGCCAGCCGACCTACAACCACAGATACGCAGTATTTT,CASRPTTTDTQYF
TRBV5-5,-,many,TRBJ1-6,TGTGCCAGCAGCGGGGATCAGGGGTGGAGTTCACCCCTCCACTTT,CASSGDQGWSSPLHF
TRBV6-2/TRBV6-3,TRBD1,-,TRBJ1-2,TGTGCCAGCAGTTACCGGACAGGGGGCTATGGCTACACCTTC,CASSYRTGGYGYTF
TRBV5-1,-,many,TRBJ1-1,TGCGCCAGCAGCTTCGATAGGGAAGAAGCTTTCTTT,CASSFDREEAFF
TRBV18,TRBD1,many,TRBJ2-5,TGTGCCAGCTCACCACCGGGACAGAACCAAGAGACCCAGTACTTC,CASSPPGQNQETQYF
TRBV29-1,TRBD1,many,TRBJ2-3,TGCAGCGTAAGGACAGGGGGATTTCAAGATACGCAGTATTTT,CSVRTGGFQDTQYF
TRBV7-3,TRBD1,many,TRBJ1-4,TGTGCCAGCAGCTTAGACAGGGTCGATGAAAAACTGTTTTTT,CASSLDRVDEKLFF
TRBV6-1,-,many,TRBJ1-2,TGTGCCAGCAGTGGCCTCCGGGACATCGATGGCTACACCTTC,CASSGLRDIDGYTF
TRBV6-5,-,few,TRBJ2-2,TGTGCCAGCAGTTATCAACCCCAGGGTGGAACCGGGGAGCTGTTTTTT,CASSYQPQGGTGELFF